These 20 T cell receptor beta chains originate from one sample sequenced in a study of PD-L1 blockade in urothelial cancer. Profiled with immunoSEQ multiplex PCR; TCRdb holds only in-frame clones, not every one. Among approximately 48,000 clones listed, approximately 83% were seen once. Specimen: PBMCs, collected around atezolizumab (anti-PD-L1) treatment. The receptor set was obtained from a man aged 60 to 75 with urothelial cancer.

This clone turned up a few times. The chain has TRBV7-9 and TRBJ2-7; unclear D gene. The CDR3 contains 11 residues. From germline, CDR1 is SEHNR and CDR2 FQNEAQ (reference sequence). Trimming cost V 1 base and J 7 bases, with 5 bases left between them. CDR3 bases: TGTGCCAGCAGCTTAGGTAGAGAGCAGTACTTC. It translates to CASSLGREQYF.

V and J are TRBV10-2 and TRBJ2-5, with a possible D match to TRBD2 (5 bases). Germline CDR1 and CDR2: WSHSY and SAAADI. V gave up 5 bases and J gave up 7 bases, with 20 bases separating them. This CDR3 region has 15 residues. The CDR3 sequence: CASSIRRRPERTQYF. The DNA for the CDR3 is TGCGCCAGCAGTATTCGACGGAGGCCCGAGAGGACCCAGTACTTC.

This chain uses TRBV27 with TRBJ1-1; possibly TRBD1 for D (6 bases). V was shortened by 6 bases and J by 0 bases, with 14 bases between the two germline ends. CDR1 is MNHEY and CDR2 is SMNVEV in the germline V gene (reference sequence). The CDR3 runs to 15 residues. CDR3 loop: CASRTLTGMNTEAFF. CDR3 bases: TGTGCCAGCAGAACGTTGACAGGAATGAACACTGAAGCTTTCTTT.

The genes are TRBV6-1 and TRBJ2-3, with unresolved D. With 1 base removed from V and 2 bases from J, the gap between germline ends came to 10 bases. The CDR3 consists of 15 residues. Germline CDR1 and CDR2: MNHNS and SASEGT. This CDR3 is CASSEVPIITDTQYF. The DNA of the CDR3 is TGTGCCAGCAGTGAAGTGCCTATCATCACAGATACGCAGTATTTT.

The V and J genes are TRBV9 and TRBJ1-1; D gene unclear. This CDR3 comprises 13 residues. The V gene lost 3 bases and the J gene lost 4 bases, with 10 bases spanning the gap. CDR1 and CDR2 from the germline V gene are SGDLS and YYNGEE. CDR3 amino acids: CASSEEVGTEAFF. The CDR3, as DNA: TGTGCCAGCAGCGAAGAGGTGGGCACTGAAGCTTTCTTT. The full variable domain, rest sourced from reference TRBV9 and TRBJ1-1, is DSGVTQTPKHLITATGQRVTLRCSPRSGDLSVYWYQQSLDQGLQFLIQYYNGEERAKGNILERFSAQQFPDLHSELNLSSLELGDSALYFCASSEEVGTEAFFGQGTRLTVV.

The J gene is TRBJ2-7, the V gene TRBV11-2, with D maybe TRBD1 (6 bases). The V end lost 5 bases, the J end lost 6 bases, and 17 bases lay between the germline ends. Germline V gene data show CDR1 as SGHAT and CDR2 as FQNNGV. The CDR3 is 14 residues long. The CDR3, as DNA: TGTGCCAGCAGCCTCCGGAACAGGGATTCCGAGCAGTACTTC. Its protein product is CASSLRNRDSEQYF.

J is TRBJ1-2 and V is TRBV19, with 9 bases fitting TRBD1. Germline V CDR1 and CDR2: LNHDA, SQIVND (reference sequence). This CDR3 region has 14 residues. Germline trimming cut 5 bases from V and 7 bases from J; bases unmatched to any gene: 8. The CDR3 nucleotides are TGTGCCAGTAGTCCGGGACAGGGACAAAGTGGCTACACCTTC. It translates to CASSPGQGQSGYTF.

The chain couples TRBV18 to TRBJ1-1; TRBD1 aligns across 7 bases. V shed 2 bases and J 1 base; nucleotides not matched to a gene: 4. The CDR3 totals 15 residues. Germline V lookup: CDR1 KGHSH, CDR2 LQKENI. CDR3 residues: CASSPYRGENTEAFF. In DNA form, the CDR3 reads TGTGCCAGCTCACCATACAGGGGAGAGAACACTGAAGCTTTCTTT.

The chain is built from TRBV27 and TRBJ2-2; D unresolved. The V end lost 1 base, the J end lost 0 bases, and 18 bases lay between the germline ends. The CDR3 length is 19 residues. From germline, CDR1 is MNHEY and CDR2 SMNVEV (reference sequence). As DNA, the CDR3 is TGTGCCAGCAGTTTATTTGTGCCTACGACACCCGCGAACACCGGGGAGCTGTTTTTT. As protein: CASSLFVPTTPANTGELFF.

The chain uses TRBV27 and TRBJ2-2; the D gene is possibly TRBD2 (6 bases). The CDR3 totals 17 residues. Germline assignment: CDR1 MNHEY and CDR2 SMNVEV (reference sequence). V was clipped by 7 bases and J by 0 bases, with 18 bases between them. The CDR3 DNA reads as TGTGCCAGCACCTCGATATACCGGAGGGCGAACACCGGGGAGCTGTTTTTT. Amino acid sequence: CASTSIYRRANTGELFF.

The chain couples TRBV29-1 to TRBJ2-7; D unresolved. The V gene's germline CDR1 is SQVTM and CDR2 ANQGSEA. Trimming cost V 5 bases and J 0 bases, with 5 bases left between them. This CDR3 region has 11 residues. The CDR3 DNA reads as TGCAGCGTTTTATACTCCTACGAGCAGTACTTC. Translation gives CSVLYSYEQYF.

This chain connects TRBV9 to TRBJ2-1; 7 bases map to TRBD2. This CDR3 comprises 16 residues. CDR1 is SGDLS, CDR2 YYNGEE, per germline. The junction had 5 bases not matched to a gene; V was cut back by 2 bases and J by 0 bases. CDR3 in DNA: TGTGCCAGCAGCGTCGAGCGGACTAGCTCCTACAATGAGCAGTTCTTC. Protein: CASSVERTSSYNEQFF.

V and J are TRBV5-1 and TRBJ2-2, with D possibly being TRBD2 (5 bases). The CDR3 is 16 residues long. Trimming pared 1 base from V and 0 bases from J, leaving 10 bases between. Germline values: CDR1 SGHRS, CDR2 YFSETQ. The CDR3 sequence is CASSLSRAANTGELFF. For the CDR3, the DNA is TGCGCCAGCAGCTTGAGTAGAGCGGCGAACACCGGGGAGCTGTTTTTT. The variable domain in full, with the rest retrieved from reference TRBV5-1 and TRBJ2-2, is KAGVTQTPRYLIKTRGQQVTLSCSPISGHRSVSWYQQTPGQGLQFLFEYFSETQRNKGNFPGRFSGRQFSNSRSEMNVSTLELGDSALYLCASSLSRAANTGELFFGEGSRLTVL.

The CDR3 region has the DNA TGTGCCAGCAGCTTACAGGGAACCGAGCAGTACTTC. Its protein product is CASSLQGTEQYF. This chain uses TRBV5-8 with TRBJ2-7; a weak D match, TRBD1 (6 bases). The CDR3 extends over 12 amino acids. Trimming took 2 bases from V and 6 from J, leaving 9 bases between them. From germline, CDR1 is SGHTS and CDR2 YDEGEE.

The chain has TRBV4-1 and TRBJ1-6; 8 bases fit TRBD1. CDR1 is MGHRA, CDR2 YSYEKL, per germline. Trimming removed 3 bases from V and 8 bases from J; junction bases left unmatched: 6. The CDR3 has 15 amino acids. CDR3 sequence: CASSHNRGNYSPLHF. CDR3 nucleotides: TGCGCCAGCAGCCACAACAGGGGGAACTATTCACCCCTCCACTTT.

The genes are TRBV4-1 and TRBJ2-7; the match to TRBD2 covers 11 bases. CDR3 length: 15 residues. The germline V gene encodes CDR1 MGHRA and CDR2 YSYEKL. J was trimmed by 4 bases and V by 2 bases; bases with no gene match: 4. Written as DNA, the CDR3 is TGCGCCAGCAGCCAAAATCTAGCGGGAGGTTACGAGCAGTACTTC. This encodes CASSQNLAGGYEQYF.

The chain links TRBV28 to TRBJ2-3; the D gene is possibly TRBD1 (5 bases). Germline loops: CDR1 MDHEN, CDR2 SYDVKM. Trimming removed 8 bases at V and 0 bases at J, with 15 bases between. The CDR3 totals 15 residues. CDR3 loop: CASVSAGRSTDTQYF. Here the CDR3 DNA reads TGTGCCAGCGTTAGTGCAGGGCGAAGCACAGATACGCAGTATTTT. Full variable domain (rest looked up from reference TRBV28 and TRBJ2-3): DVKVTQSSRYLVKRTGEKVFLECVQDMDHENMFWYRQDPGLGLRLIYFSYDVKMKEKGDIPEGYSVSREKKERFSLILESASTNQTSMYLCASVSAGRSTDTQYFGPGTRLTVL.

The chain has TRBV9 and TRBJ1-2; TRBD1 matches at 8 bases. Germline V gene data show CDR1 as SGDLS and CDR2 as YYNGEE. Trimming at V came to 4 bases and at J to 7 bases, leaving 9 bases not matched to a gene. The CDR3 covers 14 residues. CDR3 residues: CASSSGQGSSGYTF. The CDR3, as DNA: TGTGCCAGCAGCTCCGGACAGGGATCAAGTGGCTACACCTTC.

The genes are TRBV5-1 and TRBJ2-3, with D maybe TRBD2 (6 bases). V gave up 4 bases and J gave up 2 bases, with 17 bases separating them. The germline gives CDR1 SGHRS, CDR2 YFSETQ. The CDR3 extends over 16 amino acids. DNA for the CDR3: TGCGCCAGCAGCCCCGCTTGGCGGGGCGTCACAGATACGCAGTATTTT. Translated: CASSPAWRGVTDTQYF. Filled out from reference TRBV5-1 and TRBJ2-3, the complete variable domain reads KAGVTQTPRYLIKTRGQQVTLSCSPISGHRSVSWYQQTPGQGLQFLFEYFSETQRNKGNFPGRFSGRQFSNSRSEMNVSTLELGDSALYLCASSPAWRGVTDTQYFGPGTRLTVL.

The chain is built from TRBV5-5 and TRBJ2-5; 8 positions agree with TRBD2. V lost 5 bases to trimming and J lost 5 bases; unmatched junction nucleotides: 5. The CDR3 extends over 13 amino acids. Per the germline V gene, CDR1 is SGHKS and CDR2 is YYEKEE (reference sequence). The CDR3 sequence: CASRLPGGETQYF. The DNA for the CDR3 is TGTGCCAGCAGATTACCGGGGGGGGAGACCCAGTACTTC.